One sample yielded the 22 T cell receptor beta chains listed below, sequenced in a study of cytomegalovirus exposure and HLA in healthy donors. The PCR contained 60 Vbeta and 13 Jbeta primers. This table comes from immunoSEQ multiplex PCR, and its TCRdb copy is limited to in-frame clones, with some not included. The sample lists under 200,000 clones; 79% were seen once. The specimen sequenced was PBMCs. The receptor source for this set is a middle-aged woman in good health and CMV-seronegative.

This chain uses TRBV6-5 with TRBJ2-5; D unresolved. The CDR3 runs 11 residues. Looked up from germline, CDR1 is MNHEY and CDR2 is SVGAGI. V lost 10 bases and J lost 4, with 10 bases in between. CDR3 nucleotide sequence: TGTGCCACTATACTCGGAGAGACCCAGTACTTC. Protein sequence: CATILGETQYF.

This chain connects TRBV5-4 to TRBJ1-6; 7 bases are shared with TRBD1. This CDR3 region has 14 residues. Germline assignment: CDR1 SGHNT and CDR2 YYREEE (reference sequence). The trim removed 2 bases at V and 7 bases at J, leaving 3 bases unmatched. The CDR3 DNA reads as TGTGCCAGCAGCTTACAGGGGTACAATTCACCCCTCCACTTT. Residues: CASSLQGYNSPLHF. Filled out from reference TRBV5-4 and TRBJ1-6, the complete variable domain reads ETGVTQSPTHLIKTRGQQVTLRCSSQSGHNTVSWYQQALGQGPQFIFQYYREEENGRGNFPPRFSGLQFPNYSSELNVNALELDDSALYLCASSLQGYNSPLHFGNGTRLTVT.

V and J are TRBV11-2 and TRBJ2-7, with 8 bases that match TRBD1. CDR1 and CDR2 from the germline V gene are SGHAT and FQNNGV. With 6 bases clipped from V and 0 bases from J, the junction kept 7 bases outside the gene matches. The CDR3 loop spans 15 amino acids. In nucleotides, the CDR3 is TGTGCCAGCAGAGACTGGACAGGGAGCTCCTACGAGCAGTACTTC. Amino acid sequence: CASRDWTGSSYEQYF. The full variable domain, in which reference TRBV11-2 and TRBJ2-7 provide the parts outside the CDR3, is EAGVAQSPRYKIIEKRQSVAFWCNPISGHATLYWYQQILGQGPKLLIQFQNNGVVDDSQLPKDRFSAERLKGVDSTLKIQPAKLEDSAVYLCASRDWTGSSYEQYFGPGTRLTVT.

The V call is TRBV11-2, the J call TRBJ2-7; 8 bases agree with TRBD2. This CDR3 has 13 residues. Germline CDR1 SGHAT, CDR2 FQNNGV. V dropped 5 bases and J dropped 3; count of bases not matched to a gene: 3. The CDR3, as DNA: TGTGCCAGCAGCCGGACTAGCTTCTACGAGCAGTACTTC. This encodes CASSRTSFYEQYF.

This rearrangement joins TRBV6-5 to TRBJ2-1, with 7 bases aligning to TRBD1. Germline assignment: CDR1 MNHEY and CDR2 SVGAGI. This CDR3 is built from 14 residues. The V gene end was trimmed by 6 bases and the J gene end by 5 bases; junction bases not matched to a gene: 7. CDR3 coding DNA: TGTGCCAGCAGGACGACAGGGTACGACAATGAGCAGTTCTTC. Translating gives CASRTTGYDNEQFF.

This rearrangement joins TRBV5-6 to TRBJ1-2; no clear D. Germline loops: CDR1 SGHDT, CDR2 YYEEEE. V shed 4 bases and J shed 6 bases, with 19 bases lying between them. This CDR3 is 15 amino acids long. The CDR3 DNA is TGTGCCAGCAGCCCCGAGCCGGGGAGGCAGGATGGCTACACCTTC. The encoded protein is CASSPEPGRQDGYTF.

This clone was recorded a few times. V and J are TRBV6-5 and TRBJ1-1; D remains unclear. V lost 2 bases and J 4 bases, leaving 14 bases between the germline ends. In germline, CDR1 is MNHEY, CDR2 SVGAGI. The CDR3 covers 15 residues. CDR3 region: CASSYGRREGTEAFF. The CDR3, as DNA: TGTGCCAGCAGTTACGGGCGGAGGGAGGGCACTGAAGCTTTCTTT.

Comment on this clone: The sample has other DNA sequences that encode this CDR3 too. V and J are TRBV15 and TRBJ2-5; D perhaps matches TRBD2 (6 bases). Trimming removed 0 bases from V and 2 bases from J, with 10 bases in between. This CDR3 region has 15 residues. Germline CDR1 and CDR2: LNHNV and YYDKDF (reference sequence). For the CDR3, the DNA is TGTGCCACCAGCAGAGACCGCGGGGATCAAGAGACCCAGTACTTC. This sequence encodes CATSRDRGDQETQYF.

This clone was recorded a few times. The genes are TRBV10-3 and TRBJ1-2; D gene ambiguous. Germline V gene lookup returns CDR1 ENHRY and CDR2 SYGVKD. CDR3 length: 14 residues. Trimming pared 3 bases from V and 7 bases from J, leaving 15 bases between. The CDR3 bases are TGTGCCATCAGTGACCTCGGACTCGAGTCTGGCTACACCTTC. It codes for CAISDLGLESGYTF.

This chain uses TRBV5-1 with TRBJ1-1; D uncertain. CDR3 size: 13 residues. V lost 6 bases and J 1 base, leaving 10 bases between the germline ends. Germline values: CDR1 SGHRS, CDR2 YFSETQ. For the CDR3, the DNA is TGCGCCAGCACCGATCAGGAGAACACTGAAGCTTTCTTT. It is translated as CASTDQENTEAFF.

The V call is TRBV5-5, the J call TRBJ2-4; 7 nucleotides align to TRBD1. The CDR3 covers 14 residues. Germline V gene data show CDR1 as SGHKS and CDR2 as YYEKEE (reference sequence). Trimming cost V 0 bases and J 3 bases; bases outside gene matches: 0. The CDR3 DNA is TGTGCCAGCAGCTTGGGGACAGGCAAAAACATTCAGTACTTC. Amino acids: CASSLGTGKNIQYF.

The chain couples TRBV6-4 to TRBJ2-3; perhaps TRBD1 as D (5 bases). Trimming removed 5 bases at V and 0 bases at J, with 6 bases between. Germline V gives CDR1 MRHNA, CDR2 SNTAGT. The length of the CDR3 is 13 residues. The CDR3 sequence is CASSQGSTDTQYF. In nucleotides, the CDR3 is TGTGCCAGCAGTCAGGGAAGCACAGATACGCAGTATTTT.

The gene calls are TRBV11-3 and TRBJ2-2; D is possibly TRBD1 (6 bases). Germline-derived CDR1 and CDR2 are SGHNT and YENEEA. CDR3 length: 16 residues. Between the trimmed V and J ends, which lost 5 bases and 2 bases, there was a span of 15 bases. The CDR3 reads CASSTPVQGNTGELFF. CDR3 DNA sequence: TGTGCCAGCAGCACGCCCGTACAGGGTAACACCGGGGAGCTGTTTTTT.

The chain carries TRBV9 and TRBJ1-3; D remains unclear. The germline gives CDR1 SGDLS, CDR2 YYNGEE. The CDR3 is 17 residues long. Trimming stripped 0 bases from V and 0 bases from J, with 13 bases between. This CDR3 is CASSVVPTAASGNTIYF. DNA for the CDR3: TGTGCCAGCAGCGTAGTACCAACAGCCGCCTCTGGAAACACCATATATTTT.

A few counts support this clone. Other nucleotide sequences in the sample specify the same CDR3. This chain uses TRBV5-1 with TRBJ2-1; TRBD2 is a possible D gene (6 bases). The CDR3 runs 13 residues. Trimming stripped 2 bases from V and 6 bases from J, with 9 bases between. Germline lookup yields CDR1 SGHRS and CDR2 YFSETQ. This CDR3 reads CASSLAGGNEQFF. CDR3 nucleotides: TGCGCCAGCAGCTTAGCGGGTGGCAATGAGCAGTTCTTC.

This clone was observed a handful of times. The gene calls are TRBV5-1 and TRBJ1-1, with a possible D match to TRBD1 (6 bases). The CDR3 totals 14 residues. The germline V gene has CDR1 SGHRS and CDR2 YFSETQ. Trimming cost V 4 bases and J 1 base, with 11 bases left between them. The CDR3 spells CASSVGHQNTEAFF. CDR3 DNA: TGCGCCAGCAGCGTGGGACACCAGAACACTGAAGCTTTCTTT.

The rearrangement links TRBV28 to TRBJ2-5; D is possibly TRBD1 (6 bases). The CDR3 is made up of 14 amino acids. Trimming stripped 4 bases from V and 2 bases from J, with 11 bases between. The germline CDR1 and CDR2 sequences are MDHEN and SYDVKM. CDR3 region: CASSSPGTQETQYF. Written as DNA, the CDR3 is TGTGCCAGCAGTTCACCCGGGACACAAGAGACCCAGTACTTC.

The V call is TRBV6-1, the J call TRBJ2-5; 8 positions agree with TRBD1. The DNA end lines up better with TRBJ2-7; the J call may be wrong. This CDR3 comprises 14 residues. Per germline, CDR1 MNHNS and CDR2 SASEGT. CDR3 nucleotide sequence: TGTGCCAGCAACATGGACAGGGTCCTTCTCGAGCAGTACTTC. Its translation: CASNMDRVLLEQYF.

The rearrangement uses TRBV9 and TRBJ2-7; no definite D call. CDR3 length: 12 residues. From germline, CDR1 is SGDLS and CDR2 YYNGEE. Trimming stripped 0 bases from V and 6 bases from J, with 7 bases between. The CDR3: CASSVDQAEQYF. CDR3 nucleotide sequence: TGTGCCAGCAGCGTAGACCAGGCCGAGCAGTACTTC.

The rearrangement uses TRBV6-5 and TRBJ1-1, with D possibly TRBD1 on 5 matching bases. V dropped 0 bases and J dropped 7 bases, with 9 bases sitting between them. The germline V gene encodes CDR1 MNHEY and CDR2 SVGAGI. The length of the CDR3 is 13 residues. This CDR3 reads CASSYSRRDEAFF. The CDR3 DNA reads TGTGCCAGCAGTTACTCGCGCAGGGATGAAGCTTTCTTT.

Turning to this clone: This specimen includes other DNA sequences encoding the same CDR3. The chain has TRBV4-1 and TRBJ2-7; maybe TRBD1 (6 bases). This CDR3 contains 14 residues. Germline loops: CDR1 MGHRA, CDR2 YSYEKL. The V and J ends lost 4 bases and 4 bases respectively, with 14 bases between them. The CDR3 nucleotides read TGCGCCAGCAGCCCCCAGCAGGGGCCATACGAGCAGTACTTC. Amino acid sequence: CASSPQQGPYEQYF.

This clone was found a few times. The chain is built from TRBV14 and TRBJ1-1; TRBD1 might be the D (5 bases). The germline V and J ends were trimmed by 3 bases and 0 bases, with 11 bases remaining between them. The germline V gene has CDR1 SGHDN and CDR2 FVKESK. The CDR3 loop spans 15 amino acids. For the CDR3, the DNA is TGTGCCAGCAGCCAGTTAGACAGATTGAACACTGAAGCTTTCTTT. Protein: CASSQLDRLNTEAFF.